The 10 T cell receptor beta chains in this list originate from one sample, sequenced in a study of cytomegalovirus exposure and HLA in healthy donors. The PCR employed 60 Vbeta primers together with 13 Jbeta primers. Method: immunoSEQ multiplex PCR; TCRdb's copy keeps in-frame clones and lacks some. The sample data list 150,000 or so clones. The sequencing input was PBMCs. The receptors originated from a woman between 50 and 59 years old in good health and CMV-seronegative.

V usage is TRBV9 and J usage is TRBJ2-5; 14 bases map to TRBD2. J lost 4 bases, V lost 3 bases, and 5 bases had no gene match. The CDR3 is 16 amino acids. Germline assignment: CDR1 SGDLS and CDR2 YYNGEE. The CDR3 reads CASSALGLAGGETQYF. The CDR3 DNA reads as TGTGCCAGCAGCGCACTCGGACTAGCGGGAGGAGAGACCCAGTACTTC.

This chain's CDR3 is CASSGAGGNTGELFF. CDR3 DNA: TGTGCCAGCAGCGGAGCGGGGGGGAACACCGGGGAGCTGTTTTTT. The chain couples TRBV7-9 to TRBJ2-2, with 9 nucleotides matching TRBD2. Germline V gene data show CDR1 as SEHNR and CDR2 as FQNEAQ (reference sequence). The ends lost 5 bases at V and 1 base at J; junction bases unmatched: 2. This CDR3 region has 15 residues.

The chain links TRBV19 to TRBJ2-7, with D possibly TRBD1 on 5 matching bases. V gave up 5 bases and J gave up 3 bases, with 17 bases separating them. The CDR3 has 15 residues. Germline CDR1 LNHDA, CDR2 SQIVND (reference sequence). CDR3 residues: CASSLTRQGNYEQYF. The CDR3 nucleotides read TGTGCCAGTAGTCTTACCCGCCAGGGAAACTACGAGCAGTACTTC.

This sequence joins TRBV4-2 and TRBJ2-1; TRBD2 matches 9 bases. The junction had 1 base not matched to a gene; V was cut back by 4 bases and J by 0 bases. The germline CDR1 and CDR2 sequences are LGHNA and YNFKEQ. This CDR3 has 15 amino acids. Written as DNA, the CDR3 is TGTGCCAGCAGCCCTAGCGGGGCCTCCTACAATGAGCAGTTCTTC. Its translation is CASSPSGASYNEQFF.

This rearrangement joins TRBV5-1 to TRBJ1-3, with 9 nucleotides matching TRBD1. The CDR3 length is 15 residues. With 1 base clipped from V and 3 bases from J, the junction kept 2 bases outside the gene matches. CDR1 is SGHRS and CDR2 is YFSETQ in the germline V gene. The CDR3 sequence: CASSLTGGDGNTIYF. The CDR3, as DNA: TGCGCCAGCAGCTTGACAGGGGGCGATGGAAACACCATATATTTT.

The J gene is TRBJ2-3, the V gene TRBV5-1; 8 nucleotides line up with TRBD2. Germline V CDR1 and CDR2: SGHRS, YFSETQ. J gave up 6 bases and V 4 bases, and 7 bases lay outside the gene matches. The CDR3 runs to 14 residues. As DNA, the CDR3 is TGCGCCAGCAGCCCCGGGACTAGTTTCGATACGCAGTATTTT. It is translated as CASSPGTSFDTQYF. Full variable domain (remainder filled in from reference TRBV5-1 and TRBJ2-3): KAGVTQTPRYLIKTRGQQVTLSCSPISGHRSVSWYQQTPGQGLQFLFEYFSETQRNKGNFPGRFSGRQFSNSRSEMNVSTLELGDSALYLCASSPGTSFDTQYFGPGTRLTVL.

This CDR3 reads CASSILPGSNQPQHF. The CDR3, as DNA: TGTGCCAGTAGTATCCTTCCAGGCAGCAATCAGCCCCAGCATTTT. The rearrangement joins TRBV19 to TRBJ1-5; D unresolved. V was pared by 3 bases and J by 1 base, with 10 bases between. Germline V gene data show CDR1 as LNHDA and CDR2 as SQIVND (reference sequence). CDR3 size: 15 residues.

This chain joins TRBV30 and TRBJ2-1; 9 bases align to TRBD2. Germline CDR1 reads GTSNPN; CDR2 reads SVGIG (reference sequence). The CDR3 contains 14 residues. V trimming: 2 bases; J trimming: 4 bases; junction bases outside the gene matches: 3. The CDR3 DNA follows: TGTGCCTGGAGTCAGACTAGCGGTTACAATGAGCAGTTCTTC. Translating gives CAWSQTSGYNEQFF.

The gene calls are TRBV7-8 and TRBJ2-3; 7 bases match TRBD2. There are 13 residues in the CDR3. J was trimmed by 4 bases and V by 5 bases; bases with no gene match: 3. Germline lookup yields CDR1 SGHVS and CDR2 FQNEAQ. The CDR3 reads CASSQLAADTQYF. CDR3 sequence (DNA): TGTGCCAGCAGCCAGCTAGCGGCAGATACGCAGTATTTT.

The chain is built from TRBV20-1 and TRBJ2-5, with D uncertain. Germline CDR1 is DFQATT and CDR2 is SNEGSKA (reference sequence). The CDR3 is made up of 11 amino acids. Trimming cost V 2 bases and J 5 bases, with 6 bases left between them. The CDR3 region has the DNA TGCAGTGCTAGAAGAGCGGAGACCCAGTACTTC. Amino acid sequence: CSARRAETQYF.